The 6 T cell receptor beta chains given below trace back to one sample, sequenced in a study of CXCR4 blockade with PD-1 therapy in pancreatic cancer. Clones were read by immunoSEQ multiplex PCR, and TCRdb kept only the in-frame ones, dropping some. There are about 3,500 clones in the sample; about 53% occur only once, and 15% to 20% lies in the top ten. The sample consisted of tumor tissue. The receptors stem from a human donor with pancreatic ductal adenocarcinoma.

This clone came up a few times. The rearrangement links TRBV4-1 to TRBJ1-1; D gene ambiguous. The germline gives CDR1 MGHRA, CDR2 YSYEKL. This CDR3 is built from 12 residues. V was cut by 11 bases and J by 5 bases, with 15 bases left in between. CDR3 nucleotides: TGCGCCGCTAAAGGGAAGGGAACTGAAGCTTTCTTT. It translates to CAAKGKGTEAFF.

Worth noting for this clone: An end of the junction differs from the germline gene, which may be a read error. In DNA, the CDR3 is TGTGCCACCAGCAGGTGGGGACAGGGGCTTCTAGCGGGCTACGATGAGCAGTTCTTC. Amino acids: CATSRWGQGLLAGYDEQFF. The rearrangement joins TRBV15 to TRBJ2-1, with 10 nucleotides matching TRBD1. Germline CDR1 reads LNHNV; CDR2 reads YYDKDF (reference sequence). The CDR3 consists of 19 residues.

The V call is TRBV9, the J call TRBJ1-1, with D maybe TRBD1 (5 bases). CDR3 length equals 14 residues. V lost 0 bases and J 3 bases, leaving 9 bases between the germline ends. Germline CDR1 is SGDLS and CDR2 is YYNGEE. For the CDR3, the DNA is TGTGCCAGCAGCGTAGGGCGGGACTACACTGAAGCTTTCTTT. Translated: CASSVGRDYTEAFF.

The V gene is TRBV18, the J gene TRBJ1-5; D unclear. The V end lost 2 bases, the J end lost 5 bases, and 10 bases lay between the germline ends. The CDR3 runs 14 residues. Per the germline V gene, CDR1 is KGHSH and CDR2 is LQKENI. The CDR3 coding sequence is TGTGCCAGCTCACCAGGGATGGGCGATCAGCCCCAGCATTTT. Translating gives CASSPGMGDQPQHF.

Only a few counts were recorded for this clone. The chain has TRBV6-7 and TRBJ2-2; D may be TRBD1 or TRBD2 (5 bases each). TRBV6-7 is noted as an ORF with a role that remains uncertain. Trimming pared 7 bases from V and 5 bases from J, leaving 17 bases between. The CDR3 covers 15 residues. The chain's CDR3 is CASTGGNEGTGELFF. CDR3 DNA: TGTGCCAGCACTGGGGGTAACGAAGGGACCGGGGAGCTGTTTTTT.

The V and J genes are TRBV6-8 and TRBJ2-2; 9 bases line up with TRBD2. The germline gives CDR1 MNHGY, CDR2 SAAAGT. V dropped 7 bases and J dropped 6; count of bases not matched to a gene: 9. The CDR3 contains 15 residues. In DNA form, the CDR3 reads TGTGCCAGCACCGACGGGCGGGAGGGGCCCGGGGAGCTGTTTTTT. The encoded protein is CASTDGREGPGELFF.